The text below deals with one T cell receptor (beta chain). This table comes from immunoSEQ multiplex PCR, and its TCRdb copy is limited to in-frame clones, with some not included. The sample includes fewer than 200,000 clones, almost 80% of them seen just once. The data belong to a study of blood T cell repertoires in COVID-19. The receptor's source is a woman aged 45-65 years who had recovered from COVID-19. The sequenced sample consisted of PBMCs or T cells enriched from blood (not recorded which).

The CDR3 sequence is CAWSVTGTPTIQYF. CDR3 nucleotide sequence: TGTGCCTGGAGTGTAACTGGGACTCCTACGATCCAGTACTTC. The chain has TRBV30 and TRBJ2-7; D is perhaps TRBD2 (6 bases). Germline loops: CDR1 GTSNPN, CDR2 SVGIG (reference sequence). V gave up 0 bases and J gave up 10 bases, with 19 bases separating them. The length of the CDR3 is 14 residues. Based on the CDR3 plus reference TRBV30 and TRBJ2-7, the full variable domain is SQTIHQWPATLVQPVGSPLSLECTVEGTSNPNLYWYRQAAGRGLQLLFYSVGIGQISSEVPQNLSASRPQDRQFILSSKKLLLSDSGFYLCAWSVTGTPTIQYFGPGTRLTVT.